A single sample is the source of the 5 T cell receptor beta chains below, sequenced in a study of beta chain features in type 1 diabetes. cDNA synthesis used the whole RNA isolate, giving expressed TCRB sequences. The table came from immunoSEQ multiplex PCR; TCRdb's copy has only in-frame clones and leaves some out. The repertoire holds 250,000 to 350,000 clones, with about 15% as singletons. The sample consisted of central memory CD4+ T cells from blood. These receptor sequences come from a man younger than 45 in good health.

The rearrangement joins TRBV11-2 to TRBJ2-5; weak D call: TRBD2 (5 bases). The germline V and J ends were trimmed by 3 bases and 5 bases, with 10 bases remaining between them. Germline assignment: CDR1 SGHAT and CDR2 FQNNGV. The CDR3 length is 13 residues. DNA for the CDR3: TGTGCCAGCAGCTTGGTAGCGCTGGAGACCCAGTACTTC. Encoded protein: CASSLVALETQYF. The complete variable domain, with remaining parts taken from reference TRBV11-2 and TRBJ2-5, reads EAGVAQSPRYKIIEKRQSVAFWCNPISGHATLYWYQQILGQGPKLLIQFQNNGVVDDSQLPKDRFSAERLKGVDSTLKIQPAKLEDSAVYLCASSLVALETQYFGPGTRLLVL.

The rearrangement links TRBV12-5 to TRBJ1-3; the D gene is possibly TRBD1 (5 bases). Germline lookup yields CDR1 LGHNT and CDR2 FRNRAP. Trimming left V 7 bases short and J 0 bases short, with 10 bases between. CDR3 length equals 14 residues. The CDR3 loop reads CASAPDSSGNTIYF. The CDR3, as DNA: TGTGCTAGTGCCCCAGACAGCTCTGGAAACACCATATATTTT. Using reference TRBV12-5 and TRBJ1-3 for the parts outside the CDR3, the full variable domain is DARVTQTPRHKVTEMGQEVTMRCQPILGHNTVFWYRQTMMQGLELLAYFRNRAPLDDSGMPKDRFSAEMPDATLATLKIQPSEPRDSAVYFCASAPDSSGNTIYFGEGSWLTVV.

There are a few counts of this clone. This sequence joins TRBV14 and TRBJ1-1; 7 positions match TRBD1. Germline V lookup: CDR1 SGHDN, CDR2 FVKESK. The CDR3 length is 15 residues. Trimming removed 3 bases from V and 1 base from J; junction bases left unmatched: 5. The CDR3 protein is CASSQQTGRNTEAFF. The CDR3 DNA sequence: TGTGCCAGCAGCCAGCAGACAGGGCGGAACACTGAAGCTTTCTTT.

This clone was counted many times. The chain employs TRBV7-2 and TRBJ2-1, with TRBD1 matching 10 bases. The junction had 11 bases not matched to a gene; V was cut back by 10 bases and J by 8 bases. Germline CDR1 and CDR2: SGHTA and FQGNSA. The CDR3 runs 14 residues. CDR3 coding DNA: TGTGCCACCGACTCCGGGACAGGGGCCCATGAGCAGTTCTTC. It yields the protein CATDSGTGAHEQFF.

The J gene is TRBJ1-6, the V gene TRBV6-1; TRBD1 is a possible D gene (6 bases). Trimming removed 11 bases from V and 3 bases from J, with 17 bases in between. Germline CDR1 MNHNS, CDR2 SASEGT. The CDR3 totals 15 residues. This CDR3 is CAGTRGSGYNSPLHF. The CDR3 nucleotides read TGTGCCGGGACCAGGGGAAGTGGCTATAATTCACCCCTCCACTTT.